The entry below gives a single T cell receptor beta chain sequence along with its context. The antigen is undetermined. The sample belongs to a study of blood T cells in healthy people across ages. Findings and limits, study-wide: Any conclusive comparison of naive versus antigen-experienced cells was prevented by using unsorted PBMCs. Compared with aged donors, long-lived donors showed fewer expanded clones, suggesting selection. Per-million-T-cell TCR beta diversity fell roughly linearly with age.

Looked up from germline, CDR1 is SQVTM and CDR2 is ANQGSEA. The ends were cut back, 2 bases at V and 5 bases at J, with 10 bases in the middle. The CDR3 length is 14 residues. It was with a sample-barcoded 5' primer and a J-beta primer mix that a second PCR of roughly 7 to 12 cycles was run. TCRdb processed the 5' RACE reads anew with MiXCR; each CDR3 protein has one entry. The sample yields 1,500,000 or so distinct CDR3 sequences, around 59% seen once. The sample was blood. The receptor comes from a man between 18 and 35 years old in good health. The rearrangement joins TRBV29-1 to TRBJ2-6; D may be TRBD2 (5 bases). CDR3 region: CSVENGERANVLTF. The CDR3 bases are TGCAGCGTTGAAAATGGGGAGCGGGCCAACGTCCTGACTTTC.